The entry that follows covers one T cell receptor (beta chain) sequence. The antigen is undetermined. The V segment lost 0 bases and the J segment 3 bases; nucleotides outside the gene matches: 4. CDR3 length equals 15 residues. In germline, CDR1 is SGHRS, CDR2 YFSETQ. Unique-molecular-identifier-tagged TCR beta cDNA libraries were used. There were roughly 0.95 to 10 million T cells, and 480,000 or so cDNA molecules came from them. TCRdb re-called the PCR reads through MiXCR, storing one row per CDR3 protein. The sample lists about 820,000 distinct CDR3 sequences, roughly 50% seen once, with roughly 4.4% in the top ten. The source of the sample is a study of post-analysis software for immune sequencing data. At the level of the study: Patients with relapsing-remitting, secondary progressive and progressive-relapsing multiple sclerosis courses were all represented.

Study-level findings and limits: Four or five TRBV segments, including TRBV5-6, TRBV5-1 and TRBV20-1, were more frequent in patients than controls. Controls showed significantly higher normalized Chao1 diversity than did multiple sclerosis patients.

The sequence derives from a girl under 18 with multiple sclerosis. Sequencing was done on a sample of blood. The chain uses TRBV5-1 and TRBJ2-7; the match to TRBD2 covers 9 bases. In DNA form, the CDR3 reads TGCGCCAGCAGCTTGGGTGGGACTAGCCTCTACGAGCAGTACTTC. Amino acids: CASSLGGTSLYEQYF.